The present T cell receptor beta chain was sequenced within a study of blood T cell repertoires in COVID-19 (dated by TCRdb to about 2020). About the investigation overall: Collaborator samples came from the United States, Italy and Spain and covered acute and convalescent phases of COVID-19. The prospective study material was composed of cDNA or gDNA derived from T cells, B-cell-depleted T cells, or PBMCs. Subjects who had been exposed to COVID-19, were actively infected with it, or had recovered from it provided the deeply sampled blood TCRbeta repertoires that made up the dataset. The repertoires were released in a freely available public database meant as a resource for research on the immune response to SARS-CoV-2. Samples were obtained from the ongoing ImmuneRACE study (first 160 participants) and from about 1,300 subjects provided by 6 global collaborators. The sample metadata nearly always contained a de-identified subject ID, COVID-19 status, age in years and sex. HLA class I and class II types, where available, came from metadata supplied by the sample provider rather than from assay-based typing.

This clone was seen just once. The specificity of this receptor is unknown. No much larger clonotype is one base removed from it; base qualities were not supplied. The germline V gene provides CDR1 SGHVS and CDR2 FQNEAQ. V gives up 5 bases and J gives up 3 bases, and the segment between their germline ends measures 10 bases. Counted from cysteine to phenylalanine, this CDR3 has 13 amino acids. The read is trimmed to its CDR3 DNA, 39 bases read in frame from base 1. TCRbeta CDR3 regions were amplified from genomic DNA using the immunoSEQ Assay, a bias-controlled multiplex PCR. The paper's data handling went like this. The number of nucleated cells in each sample was estimated by amplification of reference gene primers within the assay. To quantify the absolute abundance of each unique TCRbeta CDR3 rearrangement, sequence reads were collapsed and filtered. For each sample, productive Simpson clonality was calculated as the square root of Simpson's diversity index across productive rearrangements. Not all clones reach the TCRdb copy of this immuneACCESS table, which keeps in-frame sequences only. Checked studies attribute under half of the gap to unresolved V genes and leave the rest unexplained. V and J calls and clone size follow that table, whereas D and trimming were derived from the DNA. The sample data list 150,000 or so clones, and around four fifths of these were observed just once. The ten largest clones represent about 3.2% of the sample.

Each collaborating institution followed its own protocols to collect whole blood in K2EDTA tubes. For TCRbeta analysis, collaborators shipped samples in one of three forms: frozen whole blood, isolated PBMCs, or DNA extracted from either of those sample types. Summary of the overall study and its limitations: Clinical and demographic metadata were provided uncurated, with the amount varying by source and participant.

The chain joins TRBV7-8 to TRBJ1-1; no D gene is confidently identified. This receptor was obtained from a woman in her 40s with active or convalescent COVID-19. Input material: peripheral blood. The CDR3 reads as follows: CASSLVRDTEAFF. The base sequence is TGTGCCAGCAGCCTCGTTAGAGACACTGAAGCTTTCTTT.